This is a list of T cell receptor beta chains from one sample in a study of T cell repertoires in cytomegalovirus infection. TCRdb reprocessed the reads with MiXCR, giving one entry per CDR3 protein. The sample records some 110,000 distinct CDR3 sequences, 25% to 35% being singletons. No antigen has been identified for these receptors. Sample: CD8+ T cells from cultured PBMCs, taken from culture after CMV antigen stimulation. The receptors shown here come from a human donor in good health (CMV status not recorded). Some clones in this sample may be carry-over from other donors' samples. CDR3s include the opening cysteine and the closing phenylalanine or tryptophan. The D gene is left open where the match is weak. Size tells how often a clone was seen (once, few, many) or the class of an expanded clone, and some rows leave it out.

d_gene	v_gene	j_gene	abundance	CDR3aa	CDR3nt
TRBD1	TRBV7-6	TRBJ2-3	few	CASRQLTGTDLTDTQYF	TGTGCCAGCAGACAATTGACCGGGACAGACCTCACAGATACGCAGTATTTT
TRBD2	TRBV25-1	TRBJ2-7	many	CASSGGLAGALRLSEQYF	TGTGCCAGCAGTGGCGGCCTAGCGGGGGCTCTCCGACTCTCCGAGCAGTACTTC
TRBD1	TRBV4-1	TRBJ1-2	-	CASSASQGAFIGYTF	TGCGCCAGCAGCGCATCACAGGGGGCCTTTATTGGCTACACCTTC
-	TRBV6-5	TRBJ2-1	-	CASSYSGGLDEQFF	TGTGCCAGCAGTTACTCGGGGGGCTTAGATGAGCAGTTCTTC
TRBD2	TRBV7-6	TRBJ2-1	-	CASSALGGGAYNEQFF	TGTGCCAGCAGCGCCCTCGGGGGGGGGGCCTACAATGAGCAGTTCTTC
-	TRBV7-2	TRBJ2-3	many	CASSFRPVGIATDTQYF	TGTGCCAGCAGCTTTCGTCCGGTGGGGATCGCCACAGATACGCAGTATTTT
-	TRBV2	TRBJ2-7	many	CASSEGTAISSYEQYF	TGTGCCAGCAGTGAAGGGACAGCCATTAGCTCCTACGAGCAGTACTTC
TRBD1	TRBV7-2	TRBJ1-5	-	CASSLPQGAGQPQHF	TGTGCCAGCAGCTTACCCCAGGGGGCTGGTCAGCCCCAGCATTTT
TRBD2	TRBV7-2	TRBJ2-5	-	CASSLLAEETQYF	TGTGCCAGCAGCTTACTAGCGGAAGAGACCCAGTACTTC
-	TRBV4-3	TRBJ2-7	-	CASSQGTTPTYEQYF	TGCGCCAGCAGCCAAGGTACGACCCCGACCTACGAGCAGTACTTC
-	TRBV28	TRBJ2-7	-	CASTPDSGAYEQYF	TGTGCCAGCACCCCGGACAGTGGGGCCTACGAGCAGTACTTC
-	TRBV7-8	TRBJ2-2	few	CASSPGLGWTGELFF	TGTGCCAGCAGCCCCGGGCTGGGGTGGACCGGGGAGCTGTTTTTT
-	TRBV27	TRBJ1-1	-	CASRGAGNTEAFF	TGTGCCAGCAGAGGGGCGGGGAACACTGAAGCTTTCTTT
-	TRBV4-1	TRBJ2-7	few	CASSLGTGFSSYEQYF	TGCGCCAGCAGCCTGGGGACGGGTTTTAGCTCCTACGAGCAGTACTTC
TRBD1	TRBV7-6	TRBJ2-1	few	CASSSPGQRAEFGQFF	TGTGCCAGCAGCTCGCCGGGACAGCGAGCTGAGTTTGGGCAGTTCTTC
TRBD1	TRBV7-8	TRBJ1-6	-	CASSTGQGFRRPLHF	TGTGCCAGCAGCACCGGACAGGGATTTCGCCGACCCCTCCACTTT
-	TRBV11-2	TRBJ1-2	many	CASSPDIYGYTF	TGTGCCAGCAGCCCCGACATATATGGCTACACCTTC
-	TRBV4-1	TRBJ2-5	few	CASSQPPVGDRRAQYF	TGCGCCAGCAGCCAACCACCAGTCGGAGACCGCCGGGCCCAGTACTTC
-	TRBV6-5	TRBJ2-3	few	CASSLEGDNGDTQYF	TGTGCCAGCAGTTTGGAAGGGGACAACGGGGATACGCAGTATTTT
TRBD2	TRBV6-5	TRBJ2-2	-	CASSYGWRGGTGELFF	TGTGCCAGCAGTTATGGATGGCGGGGGGGCACCGGGGAGCTGTTTTTT
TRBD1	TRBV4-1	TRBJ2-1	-	CASSPQTGGEQFF	TGCGCCAGCAGCCCCCAAACAGGGGGCGAGCAGTTCTTC
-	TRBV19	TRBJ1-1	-	CASREGLNTEAFF	TGTGCCAGTAGAGAGGGGTTGAACACTGAAGCTTTCTTT
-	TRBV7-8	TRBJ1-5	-	CASSLGGLGGQPQHF	TGTGCCAGCAGCTTAGGGGGGTTAGGGGGACAGCCCCAGCATTTT
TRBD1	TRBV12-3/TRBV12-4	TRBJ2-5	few	CASRNTGGLGETQYF	TGTGCCAGCAGAAATACAGGGGGCTTGGGAGAGACCCAGTACTTC
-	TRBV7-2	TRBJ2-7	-	CASSTNTRDTEKYYEQYF	TGTGCCAGCAGCACAAATACGCGGGACACCGAGAAGTACTACGAGCAGTACTTC
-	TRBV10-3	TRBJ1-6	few	CATLYEGKGNSPLHF	TGTGCCACCCTATATGAGGGTAAGGGAAATTCACCCCTCCACTTT
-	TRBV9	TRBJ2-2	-	CASSVVGNPTNTGELFF	TGTGCCAGCAGCGTAGTGGGGAATCCCACGAACACCGGGGAGCTGTTTTTT
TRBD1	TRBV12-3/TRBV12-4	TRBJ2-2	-	CASSPPGQGVTGELFF	TGTGCCAGCAGTCCGCCGGGACAGGGGGTCACCGGGGAGCTGTTTTTT
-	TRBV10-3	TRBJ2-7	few	CAISEVGGGSYEQYF	TGTGCCATCAGTGAAGTGGGGGGCGGCAGTTACGAGCAGTACTTC
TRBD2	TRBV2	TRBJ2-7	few	CASSDAPGGSYEQYF	TGTGCCAGCAGTGACGCTCCGGGAGGCTCCTACGAGCAGTACTTC
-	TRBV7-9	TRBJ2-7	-	CASSPGLQSYEQYF	TGTGCCAGCAGCCCGGGACTGCAATCCTACGAGCAGTACTTC
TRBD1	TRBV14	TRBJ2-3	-	CASSATGGADTQYF	TGTGCCAGCAGCGCGACAGGGGGCGCAGATACGCAGTATTTT
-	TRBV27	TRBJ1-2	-	CASSLRQGLANYGYTF	TGTGCCAGCAGTTTAAGGCAGGGGTTAGCTAACTATGGCTACACCTTC
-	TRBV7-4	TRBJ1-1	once	CASSAFPIGSNTEAFF	TGTGCCAGCAGCGCCTTTCCCATAGGGTCGAACACTGAAGCTTTCTTT
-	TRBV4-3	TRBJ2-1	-	CASSQEANDNEQFF	TGCGCCAGCAGCCAAGAGGCAAACGACAATGAGCAGTTCTTC
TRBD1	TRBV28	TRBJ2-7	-	CASSLGTGLSYEQYF	TGTGCCAGCAGTCTAGGGACAGGGTTATCCTACGAGCAGTACTTC
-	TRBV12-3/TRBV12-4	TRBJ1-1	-	CASRIGQTNTEAFF	TGTGCCAGCCGAATTGGACAGACGAACACTGAAGCTTTCTTT
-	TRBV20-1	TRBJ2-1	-	CSARDPDGGHYNEQFF	TGCAGTGCTAGAGATCCGGACGGGGGTCACTACAATGAGCAGTTCTTC
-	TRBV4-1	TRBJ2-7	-	CASSPGRGGAYEQYF	TGCGCCAGCAGCCCCGGCCGGGGAGGCGCCTACGAGCAGTACTTC
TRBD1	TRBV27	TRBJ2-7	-	CASSTPGQGRHEQYF	TGTGCCAGCAGCACCCCGGGACAGGGGAGGCACGAGCAGTACTTC
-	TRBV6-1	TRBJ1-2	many	CASSERVRNYGYTF	TGTGCCAGCAGTGAAAGGGTGAGAAACTATGGCTACACCTTC
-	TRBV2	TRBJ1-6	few	CASTKMRGANSPLHF	TGTGCCAGCACAAAGATGCGAGGAGCTAATTCACCCCTCCACTTT
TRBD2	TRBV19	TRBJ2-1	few	CASGEERGSYNEQFF	TGTGCCAGTGGCGAAGAGCGGGGCTCCTACAATGAGCAGTTCTTC
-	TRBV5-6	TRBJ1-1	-	CASSLGLMNTEAFF	TGTGCCAGCAGCTTGGGTCTGATGAACACTGAAGCTTTCTTT
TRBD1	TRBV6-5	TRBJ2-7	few	CASRWTGAQPNEQYF	TGTGCCAGCAGATGGACAGGGGCCCAGCCTAACGAGCAGTACTTC
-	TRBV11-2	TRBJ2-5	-	CASSFEGGGLRETQYF	TGTGCCAGCAGCTTCGAGGGGGGGGGGTTACGCGAGACCCAGTACTTC
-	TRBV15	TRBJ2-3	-	CATSEQAGGTDTQYF	TGTGCCACCAGCGAACAGGCCGGGGGCACAGATACGCAGTATTTT
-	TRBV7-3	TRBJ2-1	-	CASSLTLGSGGHEQFF	TGTGCCAGCAGCTTAACGTTGGGATCAGGCGGCCATGAGCAGTTCTTC
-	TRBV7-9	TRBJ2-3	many	CASSADTNTDTQYF	TGTGCCAGCAGCGCGGACACAAACACAGATACGCAGTATTTT
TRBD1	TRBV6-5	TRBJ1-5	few	CASSPDRGGNRPQHF	TGTGCCAGCAGTCCGGACAGGGGAGGAAATAGGCCCCAGCATTTT
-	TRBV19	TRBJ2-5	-	CASSARAHAQETQYF	TGTGCCAGTAGTGCAAGAGCCCATGCCCAAGAGACCCAGTACTTC
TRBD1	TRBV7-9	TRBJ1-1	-	CASSSGTGRSEAFF	TGTGCCAGCAGCTCCGGGACAGGGAGGTCAGAAGCTTTCTTT
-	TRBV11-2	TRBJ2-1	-	CASTRMDSTYNEQFF	TGTGCCAGCACCCGGATGGACAGTACTTACAATGAGCAGTTCTTC
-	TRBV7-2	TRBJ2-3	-	CASSLEGGGVTDTQYF	TGTGCCAGCAGCTTAGAGGGGGGGGGCGTCACGGATACGCAGTATTTT
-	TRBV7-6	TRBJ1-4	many	CASSLEVSSNEKLFF	TGTGCCAGCAGCTTAGAAGTCAGTTCGAATGAAAAACTGTTTTTT
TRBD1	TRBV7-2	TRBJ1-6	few	CASSWGQGWNNSPLHF	TGTGCCAGCAGCTGGGGACAGGGGTGGAATAATTCACCCCTCCACTTT